The clone carrying this T cell receptor (beta chain) is medium-sized within its sample. MiXCR, applied by TCRdb to the RT-PCR reads, yields one record per CDR3 protein. Of some 550,000 distinct CDR3 sequences listed, around 21% are singletons. These data belong to a study of response to subunit inactivated influenza vaccine. Trimming pared 6 bases from V and 0 bases from J, leaving 3 bases between. Germline-derived CDR1 and CDR2 are SQVTM and ANQGSEA. The CDR3 sequence is 12 residues long. The same data also went into a second study, on T cells expressing NK-cell markers. That study reports: 5'RACE template switching built TCR beta cDNA with unique molecular identifiers.

The rearrangement joins TRBV29-1 to TRBJ2-6; D is undetermined. The sequence was obtained from a man aged 50 to 60 who received an inactivated influenza vaccine. The material sequenced was CD4+ T cells sorted from PBMCs, taken 12 days after vaccination. The CDR3 DNA reads as TGCAGCGTGAACTCTGGGGCCAACGTCCTGACTTTC. This gives the protein CSVNSGANVLTF.